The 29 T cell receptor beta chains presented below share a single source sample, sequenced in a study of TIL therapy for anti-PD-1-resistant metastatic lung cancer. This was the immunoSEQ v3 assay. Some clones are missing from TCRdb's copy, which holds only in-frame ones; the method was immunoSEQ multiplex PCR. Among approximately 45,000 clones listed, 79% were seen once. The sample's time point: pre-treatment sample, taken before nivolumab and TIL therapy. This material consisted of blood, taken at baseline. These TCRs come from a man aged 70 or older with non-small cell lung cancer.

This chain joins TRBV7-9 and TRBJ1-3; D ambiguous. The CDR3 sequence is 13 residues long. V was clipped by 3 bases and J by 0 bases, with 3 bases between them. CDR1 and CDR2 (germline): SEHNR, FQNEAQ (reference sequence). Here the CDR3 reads CASSLVSGNTIYF. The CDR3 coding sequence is TGTGCCAGCAGCTTGGTCTCTGGAAACACCATATATTTT.

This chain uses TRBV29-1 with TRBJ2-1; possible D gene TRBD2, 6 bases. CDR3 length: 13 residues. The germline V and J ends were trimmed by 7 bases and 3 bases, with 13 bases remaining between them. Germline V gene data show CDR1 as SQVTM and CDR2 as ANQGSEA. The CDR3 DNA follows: TGCAGCGCGCGGGACTGGTACTACAATGAGCAGTTCTTC. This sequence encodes CSARDWYYNEQFF.

The CDR3 nucleotides read TGTGCCAGCAGCGCACTGACTAGCGGGAGGAGTGACAATGAGCAGTTCTTC. It codes for CASSALTSGRSDNEQFF. The V call is TRBV5-6, the J call TRBJ2-1, with 13 bases fitting TRBD2. V trimming: 4 bases; J trimming: 5 bases; junction bases outside the gene matches: 9. The V gene's germline CDR1 is SGHDT and CDR2 YYEEEE. The CDR3 totals 17 residues.

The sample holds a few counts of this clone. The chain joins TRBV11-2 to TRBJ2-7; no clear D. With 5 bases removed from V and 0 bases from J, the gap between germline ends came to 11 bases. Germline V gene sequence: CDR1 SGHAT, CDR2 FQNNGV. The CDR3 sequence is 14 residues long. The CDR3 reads CASSPPPLSYEQYF. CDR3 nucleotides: TGTGCCAGCAGCCCCCCCCCGCTCTCCTACGAGCAGTACTTC.

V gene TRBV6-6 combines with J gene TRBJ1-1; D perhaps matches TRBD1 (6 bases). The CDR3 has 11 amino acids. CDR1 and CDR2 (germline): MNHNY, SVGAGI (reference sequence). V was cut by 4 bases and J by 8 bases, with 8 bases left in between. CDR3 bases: TGTGCCAGCAGTTTCACAGGGGAAGCTTTCTTT. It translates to CASSFTGEAFF.

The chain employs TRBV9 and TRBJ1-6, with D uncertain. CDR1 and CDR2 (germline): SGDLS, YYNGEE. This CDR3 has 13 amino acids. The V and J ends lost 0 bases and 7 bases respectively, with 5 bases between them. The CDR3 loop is CASSVEQNSPLHF. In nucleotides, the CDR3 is TGTGCCAGCAGCGTAGAGCAGAATTCACCCCTCCACTTT.

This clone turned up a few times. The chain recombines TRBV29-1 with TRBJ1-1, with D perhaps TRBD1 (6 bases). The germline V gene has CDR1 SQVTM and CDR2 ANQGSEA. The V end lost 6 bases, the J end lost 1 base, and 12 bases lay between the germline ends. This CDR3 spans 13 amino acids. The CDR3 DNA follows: TGCAGCGTATCGACAGGACGGAACACTGAAGCTTTCTTT. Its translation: CSVSTGRNTEAFF.

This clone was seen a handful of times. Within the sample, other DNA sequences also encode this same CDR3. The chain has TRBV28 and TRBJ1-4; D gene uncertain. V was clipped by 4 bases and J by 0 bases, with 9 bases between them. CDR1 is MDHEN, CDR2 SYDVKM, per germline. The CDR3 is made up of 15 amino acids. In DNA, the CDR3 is TGTGCCAGCAGTTCCCTGTCTACAACTAATGAAAAACTGTTTTTT. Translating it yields CASSSLSTTNEKLFF.

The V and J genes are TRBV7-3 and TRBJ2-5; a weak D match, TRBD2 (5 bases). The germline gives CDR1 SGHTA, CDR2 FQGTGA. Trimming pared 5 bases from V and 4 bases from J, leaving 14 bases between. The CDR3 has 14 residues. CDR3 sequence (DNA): TGTGCCAGCAGCGAGGGAGTCAACAGAGAGACCCAGTACTTC. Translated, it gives CASSEGVNRETQYF. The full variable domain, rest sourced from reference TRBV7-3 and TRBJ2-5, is GAGVSQTPSNKVTEKGKYVELRCDPISGHTALYWYRQSLGQGPEFLIYFQGTGAADDSGLPNDRFFAVRPEGSVSTLKIQRTERGDSAVYLCASSEGVNRETQYFGPGTRLLVL.

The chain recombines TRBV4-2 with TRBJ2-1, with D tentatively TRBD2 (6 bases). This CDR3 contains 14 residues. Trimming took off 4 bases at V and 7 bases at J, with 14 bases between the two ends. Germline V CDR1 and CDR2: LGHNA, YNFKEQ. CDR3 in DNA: TGTGCCAGCAGCCCACAGCGGGCCCGTAATGAGCAGTTCTTC. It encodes CASSPQRARNEQFF.

The CDR3 here is CASSVQGSYNEQFF. The CDR3 DNA reads TGTGCCAGCAGTGTACAGGGGTCCTACAATGAGCAGTTCTTC. V is TRBV6-4 and J is TRBJ2-1; 7 bases are shared with TRBD1. Germline CDR1 and CDR2: MRHNA and SNTAGT. The CDR3 runs 14 residues. V shed 4 bases and J 1 base; nucleotides not matched to a gene: 1.

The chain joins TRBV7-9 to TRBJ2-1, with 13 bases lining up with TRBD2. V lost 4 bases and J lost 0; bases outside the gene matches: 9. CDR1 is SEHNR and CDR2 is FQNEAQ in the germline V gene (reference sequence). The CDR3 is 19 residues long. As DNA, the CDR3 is TGTGCCAGCAGCTCGAGACTAGCGGGAGGAACCGTCTCCTACAATGAGCAGTTCTTC. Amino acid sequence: CASSSRLAGGTVSYNEQFF.

The CDR3 DNA reads TGTGCCAGTAGTGAAGGGGGTTGGTATGGCTACACCTTC. It yields the protein CASSEGGWYGYTF. V usage is TRBV19 and J usage is TRBJ1-2; tentative D call: TRBD1 (6 bases). The CDR3 is 13 residues long. CDR1 and CDR2 (germline): LNHDA, SQIVND (reference sequence). Trimming took off 5 bases at V and 5 bases at J, with 12 bases between the two ends.

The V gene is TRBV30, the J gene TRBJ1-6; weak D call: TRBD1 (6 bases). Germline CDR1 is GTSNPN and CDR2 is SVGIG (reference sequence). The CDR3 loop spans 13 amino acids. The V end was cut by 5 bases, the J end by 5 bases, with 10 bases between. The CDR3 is CAWGGQNNSPLHF. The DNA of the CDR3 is TGTGCCTGGGGGGGCCAGAATAATTCACCCCTCCACTTT.

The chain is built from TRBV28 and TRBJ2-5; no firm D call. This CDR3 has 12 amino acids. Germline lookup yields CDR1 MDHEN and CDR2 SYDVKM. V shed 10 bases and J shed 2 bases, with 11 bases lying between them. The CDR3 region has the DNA TGTGCCACCTTAGGGCTACAAGAGACCCAGTACTTC. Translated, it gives CATLGLQETQYF.

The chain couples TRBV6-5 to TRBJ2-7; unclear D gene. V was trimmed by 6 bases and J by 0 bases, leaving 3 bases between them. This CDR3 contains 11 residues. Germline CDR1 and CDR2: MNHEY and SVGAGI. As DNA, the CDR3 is TGTGCCAGCAGAATCTCCTACGAGCAGTACTTC. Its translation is CASRISYEQYF.

DNA of the CDR3: TGTGCCAGCAGCTTGCAGGCGGGGGGGGAAAAACTGTTTTTT. This translates into CASSLQAGGEKLFF. This chain uses TRBV5-4 with TRBJ1-4; weak D call: TRBD1 (5 bases). The CDR3 has 14 amino acids. V lost 1 base and J lost 8, with 12 bases in between. Per the germline V gene, CDR1 is SGHNT and CDR2 is YYREEE (reference sequence).

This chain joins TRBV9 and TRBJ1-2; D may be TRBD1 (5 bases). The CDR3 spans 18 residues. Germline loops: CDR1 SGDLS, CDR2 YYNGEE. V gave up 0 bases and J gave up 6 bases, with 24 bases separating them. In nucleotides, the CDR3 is TGTGCCAGCAGCGTAGGGGGGACCTACAGGAGGAAGGAGAATGGCTACACCTTC. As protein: CASSVGGTYRRKENGYTF.

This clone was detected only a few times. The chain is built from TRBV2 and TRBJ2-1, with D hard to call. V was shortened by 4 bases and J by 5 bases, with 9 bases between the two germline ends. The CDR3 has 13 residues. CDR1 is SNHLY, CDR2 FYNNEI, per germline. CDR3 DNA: TGTGCCAGCAGTGGCTCAAACAACAATGAGCAGTTCTTC. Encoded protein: CASSGSNNNEQFF. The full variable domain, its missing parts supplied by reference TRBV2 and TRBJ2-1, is EPEVTQTPSHQVTQMGQEVILRCVPISNHLYFYWYRQILGQKVEFLVSFYNNEISEKSEIFDDQFSVERPDGSNFTLKIRSTKLEDSAMYFCASSGSNNNEQFFGPGTRLTVL.

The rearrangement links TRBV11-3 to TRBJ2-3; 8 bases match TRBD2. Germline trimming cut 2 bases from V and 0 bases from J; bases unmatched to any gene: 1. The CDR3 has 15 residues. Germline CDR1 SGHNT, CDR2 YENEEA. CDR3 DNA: TGTGCCAGCAGCTTAAGCGGGAGCAGCACAGATACGCAGTATTTT. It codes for CASSLSGSSTDTQYF.

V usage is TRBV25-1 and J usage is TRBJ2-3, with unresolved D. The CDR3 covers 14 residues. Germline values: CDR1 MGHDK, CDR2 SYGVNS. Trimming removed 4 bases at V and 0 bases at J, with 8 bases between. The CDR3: CASSGGISTDTQYF. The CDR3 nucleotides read TGTGCCAGCAGTGGTGGCATTAGCACAGATACGCAGTATTTT.

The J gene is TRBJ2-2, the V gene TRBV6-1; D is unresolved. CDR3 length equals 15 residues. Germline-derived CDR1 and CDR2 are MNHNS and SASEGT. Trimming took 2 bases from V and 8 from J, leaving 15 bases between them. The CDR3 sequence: CASSERARVGGELFF. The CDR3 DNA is TGTGCCAGCAGTGAAAGGGCAAGGGTTGGGGGGGAGCTGTTTTTT.

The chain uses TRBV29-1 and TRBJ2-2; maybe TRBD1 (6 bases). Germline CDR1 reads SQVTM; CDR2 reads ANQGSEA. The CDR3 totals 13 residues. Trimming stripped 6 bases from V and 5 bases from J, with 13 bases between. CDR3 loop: CSVSRGPTGELFF. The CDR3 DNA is TGCAGCGTATCCAGGGGACCGACCGGGGAGCTGTTTTTT.

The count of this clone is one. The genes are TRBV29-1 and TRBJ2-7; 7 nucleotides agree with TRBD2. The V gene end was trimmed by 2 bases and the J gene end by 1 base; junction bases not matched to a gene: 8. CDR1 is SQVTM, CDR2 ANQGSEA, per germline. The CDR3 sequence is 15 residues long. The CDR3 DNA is TGCAGCGTTGAATTACCTAGCGGACGATCCTACGAGCAGTACTTC. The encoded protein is CSVELPSGRSYEQYF.

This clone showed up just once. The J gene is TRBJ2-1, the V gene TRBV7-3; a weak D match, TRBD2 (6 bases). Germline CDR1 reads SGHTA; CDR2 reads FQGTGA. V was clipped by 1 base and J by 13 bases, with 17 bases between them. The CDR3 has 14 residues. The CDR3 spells CASSLSLASRPQFF. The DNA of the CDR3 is TGTGCCAGCAGCTTAAGTCTAGCGTCACGCCCTCAGTTCTTC.

CDR3 sequence: CASIPDVPGYTEAFF. The CDR3 DNA follows: TGCGCCAGTATCCCGGACGTCCCTGGGTACACTGAAGCTTTCTTT. The chain uses TRBV5-1 and TRBJ1-1; D is ambiguous. The ends were cut back, 8 bases at V and 3 bases at J, with 20 bases in the middle. This CDR3 comprises 15 residues. Germline V gene sequence: CDR1 SGHRS, CDR2 YFSETQ.

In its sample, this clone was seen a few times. The CDR3 nucleotides read TGTGCCAGCAGCCAAGACCCTGGAGGAGGGGGTGGGTCTACCGGGGAGCTGTTTTTT. Residues: CASSQDPGGGGGSTGELFF. The V and J genes are TRBV4-2 and TRBJ2-2; D may match TRBD1 or TRBD2 (6 bases each). This CDR3 has 19 residues. The V end lost 0 bases, the J end lost 5 bases, and 22 bases lay between the germline ends. Germline V gene lookup returns CDR1 LGHNA and CDR2 YNFKEQ.

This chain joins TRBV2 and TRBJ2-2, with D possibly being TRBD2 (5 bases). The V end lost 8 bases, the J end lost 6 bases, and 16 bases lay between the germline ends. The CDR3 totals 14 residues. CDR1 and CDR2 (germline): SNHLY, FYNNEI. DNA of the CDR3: TGTGCCAGCGGACTTCTTTTTGGGGCCGGGGAGCTGTTTTTT. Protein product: CASGLLFGAGELFF.

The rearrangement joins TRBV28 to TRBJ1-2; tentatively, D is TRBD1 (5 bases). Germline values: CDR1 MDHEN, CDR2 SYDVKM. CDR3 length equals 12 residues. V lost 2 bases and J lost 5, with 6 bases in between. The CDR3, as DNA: TGTGCCAGCAGTTTACCAGGGTATGGCTACACCTTC. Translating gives CASSLPGYGYTF.